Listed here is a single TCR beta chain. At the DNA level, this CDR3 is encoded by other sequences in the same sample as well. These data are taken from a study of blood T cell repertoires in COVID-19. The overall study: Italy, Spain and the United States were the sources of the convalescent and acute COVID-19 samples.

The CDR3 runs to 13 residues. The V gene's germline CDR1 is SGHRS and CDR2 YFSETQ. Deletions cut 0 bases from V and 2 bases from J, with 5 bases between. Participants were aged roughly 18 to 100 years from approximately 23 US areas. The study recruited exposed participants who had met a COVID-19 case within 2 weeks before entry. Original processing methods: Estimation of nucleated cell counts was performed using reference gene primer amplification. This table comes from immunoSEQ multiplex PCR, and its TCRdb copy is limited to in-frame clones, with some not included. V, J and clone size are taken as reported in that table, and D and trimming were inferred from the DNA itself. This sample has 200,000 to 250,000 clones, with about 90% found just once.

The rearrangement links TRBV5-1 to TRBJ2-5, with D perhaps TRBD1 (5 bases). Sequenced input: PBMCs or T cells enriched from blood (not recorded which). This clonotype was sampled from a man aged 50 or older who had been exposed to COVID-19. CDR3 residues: CASSLGQQETQYF. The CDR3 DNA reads TGCGCCAGCAGCTTGGGACAGCAAGAGACCCAGTACTTC.